This T cell receptor (beta chain) was identified during a study of T cell clonality in common variable immunodeficiency. Many counts were recorded for this clone. With the read ending 3 residues before the CDR3 end, the germline J gene is used to fill in that end. The table came from immunoSEQ multiplex PCR; TCRdb's copy has only in-frame clones and leaves some out. The sample has 40,000 to 55,000 clones, none seen only once; the top ten hold about 6%. CDR1 and CDR2 from the germline V gene are GTSNPN and SVGIG (reference sequence). V was trimmed by 5 bases and J by 9 bases, leaving 17 bases between them. The CDR3 covers 14 residues.

The sequence was obtained from a person between 18 and 69 years old in good health. The sample taken for sequencing was peripheral blood mononuclear cells. The chain recombines TRBV30 with TRBJ1-6; possibly TRBD1 for D (5 bases). The CDR3 DNA, read in part, is TGTGCCTGGGTCCCAATCGGGGGAGGTTCACCC. Protein sequence: CAWVPIGGGSP. The complete CDR3 protein is CAWVPIGGGSPLHF.